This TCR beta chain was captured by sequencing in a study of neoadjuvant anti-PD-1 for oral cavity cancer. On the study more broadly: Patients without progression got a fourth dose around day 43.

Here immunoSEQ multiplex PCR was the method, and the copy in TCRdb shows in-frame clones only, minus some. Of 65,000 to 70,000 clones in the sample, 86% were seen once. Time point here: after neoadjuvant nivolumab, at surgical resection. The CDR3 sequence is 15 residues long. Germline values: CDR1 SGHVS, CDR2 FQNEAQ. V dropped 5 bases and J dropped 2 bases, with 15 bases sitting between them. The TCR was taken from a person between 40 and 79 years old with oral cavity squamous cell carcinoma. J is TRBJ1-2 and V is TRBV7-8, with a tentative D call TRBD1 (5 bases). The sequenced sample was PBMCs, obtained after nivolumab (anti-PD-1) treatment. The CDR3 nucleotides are TGTGCCAGCAGCCCCCGCCGGGACGTAAACTATGGCTACACCTTC. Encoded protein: CASSPRRDVNYGYTF.